This T cell receptor beta chain emerged from a study of CD8+ T cells in alopecia areata. Treatment reported: oral pan-JAK inhibitor, 5-10 mg twice daily. This clone was observed a handful of times. The germline gives CDR1 SGHRS, CDR2 YFSETQ. The ends lost 0 bases at V and 4 bases at J; junction bases unmatched: 3. The CDR3 contains 15 residues. Once RNA had been extracted, it was reverse transcribed into cDNA to act as the sequencing template. TCRdb keeps only in-frame clones here, not all; method: immunoSEQ multiplex PCR. The data contain about 290,000 clones, 58% of them singletons. V is TRBV5-1 and J is TRBJ1-5; 8 bases fit TRBD1. This sample comprised CD4+ T cells sorted from blood, obtained at week 24, from a patient treated with tofacitinib. The source of this sequence is a human donor with alopecia areata. The CDR3 here is CASSLGTGRNQPQHF. The CDR3 DNA reads as TGCGCCAGCAGCTTGGGGACAGGGAGAAATCAGCCCCAGCATTTT. Drawing the rest from reference TRBV5-1 and TRBJ1-5, the complete variable domain is KAGVTQTPRYLIKTRGQQVTLSCSPISGHRSVSWYQQTPGQGLQFLFEYFSETQRNKGNFPGRFSGRQFSNSRSEMNVSTLELGDSALYLCASSLGTGRNQPQHFGDGTRLSIL.